This T cell receptor (beta chain) stems from a study of neoadjuvant anti-PD-1 for oral cavity cancer. The overall study: Patients without progression received a fourth nivolumab dose around day 43, then surgical resection on days 50-56. Study-wide points: Only a few patients per response group were TCR-analyzed; validation needed.

CDR1 and CDR2 from the germline V gene are SGHTA and FQGNSA. Trimming cost V 5 bases and J 0 bases; bases outside gene matches: 12. CDR3 length: 18 residues. As regards this clone: Its specificity is unknown.

Stage II-IVA oral cavity squamous cell carcinoma was new and untreated by systemic or radiation therapy. The patients had HPV-negative, locally advanced oral cavity squamous cell carcinoma. Using immunoSEQ multiplex PCR, the repertoire was profiled, and TCRdb retains in-frame clones only, with some absent. The sample consists of fewer than 8,500 clones, over 60% of them appearing once. The V call is TRBV7-2, the J call TRBJ1-4, with 7 bases lining up with TRBD1. The sequence was obtained from a person between 40 and 85 years old with oral cavity squamous cell carcinoma. Sequenced material: PBMCs, taken before nivolumab (anti-PD-1) treatment. CDR3 region: CASSVQGGILATNEKLFF. The CDR3 DNA reads TGTGCCAGCAGCGTTCAAGGGGGCATTTTAGCAACTAATGAAAAACTGTTTTTT.